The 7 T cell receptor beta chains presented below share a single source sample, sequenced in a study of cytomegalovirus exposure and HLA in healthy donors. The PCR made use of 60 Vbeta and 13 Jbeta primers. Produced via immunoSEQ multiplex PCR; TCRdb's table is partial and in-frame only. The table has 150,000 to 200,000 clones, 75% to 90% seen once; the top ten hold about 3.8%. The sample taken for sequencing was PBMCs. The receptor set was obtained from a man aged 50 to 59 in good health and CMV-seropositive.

CDR3 residues: CASSEDQVGQGGGQPQHF. For the CDR3, the DNA is TGTGCCAGCAGTGAGGATCAGGTGGGACAGGGTGGGGGACAGCCCCAGCATTTT. The genes are TRBV2 and TRBJ1-5, with 9 bases aligning to TRBD1. The CDR3 runs to 18 residues. V lost 3 bases to trimming and J lost 7 bases; unmatched junction nucleotides: 16. The V gene's germline CDR1 is SNHLY and CDR2 FYNNEI.

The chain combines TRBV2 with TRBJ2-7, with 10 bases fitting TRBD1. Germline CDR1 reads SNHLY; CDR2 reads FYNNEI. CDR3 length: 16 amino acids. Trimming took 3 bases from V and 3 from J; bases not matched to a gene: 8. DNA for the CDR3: TGTGCCAGCAGTGACCCCCGCGGGACAGGGGACTACGAGCAGTACTTC. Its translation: CASSDPRGTGDYEQYF.

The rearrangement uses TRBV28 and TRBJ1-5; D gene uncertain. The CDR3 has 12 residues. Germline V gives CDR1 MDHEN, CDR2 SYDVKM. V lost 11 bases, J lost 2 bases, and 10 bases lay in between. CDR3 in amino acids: CAAAGGNQPQHF. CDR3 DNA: TGTGCCGCTGCGGGAGGCAATCAGCCCCAGCATTTT. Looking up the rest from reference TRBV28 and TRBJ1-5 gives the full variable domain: DVKVTQSSRYLVKRTGEKVFLECVQDMDHENMFWYRQDPGLGLRLIYFSYDVKMKEKGDIPEGYSVSREKKERFSLILESASTNQTSMYLCAAAGGNQPQHFGDGTRLSIL.

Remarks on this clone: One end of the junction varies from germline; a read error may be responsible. CDR3 nucleotide sequence: TGTTCCAGCAGTTCATCCTGGCGGGAGGGCCAAGATACGCAGTATTTT. Protein: CSSSSSWREGQDTQYF. J is TRBJ2-3 and V is TRBV7-9; 9 nucleotides match TRBD2. Germline values: CDR1 SEHNR, CDR2 FQNEAQ (reference sequence). The CDR3 is 16 residues long.

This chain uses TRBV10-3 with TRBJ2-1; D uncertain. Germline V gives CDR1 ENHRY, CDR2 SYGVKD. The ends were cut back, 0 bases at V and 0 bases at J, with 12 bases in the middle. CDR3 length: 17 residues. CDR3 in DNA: TGTGCCATCAGTGAGTCAGCAACGATGAGCTCCTACAATGAGCAGTTCTTC. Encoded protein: CAISESATMSSYNEQFF.

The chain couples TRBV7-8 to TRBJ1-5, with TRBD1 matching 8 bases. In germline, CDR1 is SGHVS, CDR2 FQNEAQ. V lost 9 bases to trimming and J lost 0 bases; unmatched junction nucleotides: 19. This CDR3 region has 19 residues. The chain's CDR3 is CASNPQTYRGSFSNQPQHF. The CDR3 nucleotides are TGTGCCAGTAATCCCCAGACGTACAGGGGGTCATTTAGCAATCAGCCCCAGCATTTT.

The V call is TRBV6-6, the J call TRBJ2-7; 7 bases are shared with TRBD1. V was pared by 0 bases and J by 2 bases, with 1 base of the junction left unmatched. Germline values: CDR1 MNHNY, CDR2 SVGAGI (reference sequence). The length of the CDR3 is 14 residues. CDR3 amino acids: CASSYSDRAYEQYF. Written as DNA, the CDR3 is TGTGCCAGCAGTTACTCTGACAGGGCCTACGAGCAGTACTTC.